This T cell receptor beta chain came from a study of cytomegalovirus exposure and HLA in healthy donors. PCR was performed using 60 Vbeta and 13 Jbeta primers. TCRdb's table, derived via immunoSEQ multiplex PCR, lists solely in-frame clones and lacks some. The sample yields 150,000 to 200,000 clones, 75% to 80% seen once. Points on this clone: Antigen: not known.

Overall study findings and caveats: Specific recognition of CMV antigens was confirmed in vitro for three chains (all CMV-associated). TCR beta sequences reportedly predicted the HLA-A and HLA-B alleles of most subjects accurately. Association of some 18,000 TCR beta sequences with HLA alleles was found at 0.05 false discovery rate in a later analysis.

Trimming removed 3 bases from V and 6 bases from J, with 15 bases in between. This CDR3 spans 14 amino acids. The germline CDR1 and CDR2 sequences are MNHEY and SVGAGI. The sequence was obtained from a middle-aged woman in good health and CMV-seropositive. The source material was PBMCs. The chain recombines TRBV6-5 with TRBJ2-7; TRBD1 is a possible D gene (5 bases). CDR3 protein: CASSYLPGSAEQYF. The CDR3 bases are TGTGCCAGCAGTTATCTTCCAGGGTCGGCCGAGCAGTACTTC.